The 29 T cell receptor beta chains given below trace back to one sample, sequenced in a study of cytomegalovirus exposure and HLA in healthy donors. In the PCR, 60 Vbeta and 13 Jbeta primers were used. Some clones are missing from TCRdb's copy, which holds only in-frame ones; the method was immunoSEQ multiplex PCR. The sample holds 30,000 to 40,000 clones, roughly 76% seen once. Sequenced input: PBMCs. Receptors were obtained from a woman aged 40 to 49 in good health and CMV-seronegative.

Here the CDR3 reads CASSLTGTSGDQPQHF. CDR3 nucleotide sequence: TGTGCCAGCTCACTGACAGGGACGAGTGGAGATCAGCCCCAGCATTTT. This chain links TRBV18 with TRBJ1-5; 7 bases map to TRBD1. The CDR3 extends over 16 amino acids. V shed 4 bases, J shed 5 bases, and the junction held 11 bases outside the gene matches. In germline, CDR1 is KGHSH, CDR2 LQKENI.

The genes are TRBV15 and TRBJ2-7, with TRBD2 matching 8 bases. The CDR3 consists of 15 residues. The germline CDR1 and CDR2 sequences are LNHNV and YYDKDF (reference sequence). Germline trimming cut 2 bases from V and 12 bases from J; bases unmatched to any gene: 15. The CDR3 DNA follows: TGTGCCACCAGCAGAACCCAATTTAGCGGGGCGGCGGTGTACTTC. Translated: CATSRTQFSGAAVYF.

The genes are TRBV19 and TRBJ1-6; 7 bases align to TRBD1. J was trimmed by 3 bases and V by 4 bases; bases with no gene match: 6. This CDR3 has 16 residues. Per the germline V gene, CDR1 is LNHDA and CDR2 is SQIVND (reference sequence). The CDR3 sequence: CASSTSGTVYNSPLHF. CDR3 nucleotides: TGTGCCAGTAGTACTTCCGGGACAGTCTATAATTCACCCCTCCACTTT.

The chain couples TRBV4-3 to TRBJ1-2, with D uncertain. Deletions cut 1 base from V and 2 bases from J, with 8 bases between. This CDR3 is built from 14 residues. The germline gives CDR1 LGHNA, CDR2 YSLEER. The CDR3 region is CASSQGVPNYGYTF. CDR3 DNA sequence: TGCGCCAGCAGCCAAGGAGTCCCAAACTATGGCTACACCTTC.

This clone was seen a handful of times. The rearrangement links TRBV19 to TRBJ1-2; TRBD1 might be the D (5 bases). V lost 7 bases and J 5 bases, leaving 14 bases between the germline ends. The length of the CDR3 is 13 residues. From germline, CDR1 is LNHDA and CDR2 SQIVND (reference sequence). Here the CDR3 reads CASTDSPSYGYTF. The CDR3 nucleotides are TGTGCCAGTACCGACAGCCCCTCATATGGCTACACCTTC.

CDR3: CASSLKGQNYEQYF. CDR3 sequence (DNA): TGTGCCAGCAGTTTAAAGGGACAGAATTACGAGCAGTACTTC. V gene TRBV27 combines with J gene TRBJ2-7, with TRBD1 identical over 7 bases. The junction had 5 bases not matched to a gene; V was cut back by 2 bases and J by 4 bases. The CDR3 consists of 14 residues. Germline V gene lookup returns CDR1 MNHEY and CDR2 SMNVEV (reference sequence).

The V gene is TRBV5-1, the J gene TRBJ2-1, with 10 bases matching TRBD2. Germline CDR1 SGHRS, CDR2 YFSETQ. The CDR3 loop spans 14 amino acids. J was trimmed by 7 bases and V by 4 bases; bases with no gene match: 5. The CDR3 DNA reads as TGCGCCAGCAGCCCCTATAGCGGGGGGAATGAGCAGTTCTTC. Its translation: CASSPYSGGNEQFF.

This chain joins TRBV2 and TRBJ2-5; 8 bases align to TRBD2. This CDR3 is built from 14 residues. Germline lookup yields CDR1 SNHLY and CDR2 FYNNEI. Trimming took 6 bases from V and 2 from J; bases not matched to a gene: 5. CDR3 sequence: CASSVAGNQETQYF. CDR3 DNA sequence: TGTGCCAGCAGCGTAGCGGGGAATCAAGAGACCCAGTACTTC.

CDR3 sequence reads: CASSPDSLTQNTEAFF. As DNA, the CDR3 is TGTGCCAGCTCTCCGGACAGCTTGACACAGAACACTGAAGCTTTCTTT. The chain uses TRBV18 and TRBJ1-1; D possibly corresponds to TRBD1 (6 bases). V was cut by 6 bases and J by 1 base, with 18 bases left in between. Germline CDR1 and CDR2: KGHSH and LQKENI. The CDR3 is 16 amino acids.

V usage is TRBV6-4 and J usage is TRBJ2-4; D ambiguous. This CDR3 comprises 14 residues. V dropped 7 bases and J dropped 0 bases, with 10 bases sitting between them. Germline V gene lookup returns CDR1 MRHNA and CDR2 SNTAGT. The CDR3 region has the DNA TGTGCCAGCACCCTTACTAAAGCCAAAAACATTCAGTACTTC. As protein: CASTLTKAKNIQYF.

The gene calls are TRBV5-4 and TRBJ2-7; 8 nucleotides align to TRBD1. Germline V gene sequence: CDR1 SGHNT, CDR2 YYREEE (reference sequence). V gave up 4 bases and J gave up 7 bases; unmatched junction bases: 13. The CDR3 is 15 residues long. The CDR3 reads CASSHRSTGAREQYF. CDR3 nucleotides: TGTGCCAGCAGCCATAGATCGACAGGGGCCCGAGAGCAGTACTTC.

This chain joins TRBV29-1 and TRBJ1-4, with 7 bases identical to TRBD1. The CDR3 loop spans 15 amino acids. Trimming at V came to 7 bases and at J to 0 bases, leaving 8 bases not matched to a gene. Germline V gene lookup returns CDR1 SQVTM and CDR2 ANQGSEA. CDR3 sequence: CSATPTGATNEKLFF. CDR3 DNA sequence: TGCAGCGCGACGCCCACAGGGGCAACTAATGAAAAACTGTTTTTT.

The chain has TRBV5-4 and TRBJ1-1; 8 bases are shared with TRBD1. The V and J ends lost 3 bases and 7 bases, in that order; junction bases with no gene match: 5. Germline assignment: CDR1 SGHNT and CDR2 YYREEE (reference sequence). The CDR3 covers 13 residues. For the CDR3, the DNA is TGTGCCAGCAGCTCACAGGGGGGAGGTGAAGCTTTCTTT. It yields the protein CASSSQGGGEAFF.

The CDR3 nucleotides are TGTGCCAGCAGTTCCCTGGCCGGGGGGAACTATGGCTACACCTTC. This codes for CASSSLAGGNYGYTF. The gene calls are TRBV28 and TRBJ1-2, with D tentatively TRBD1 (5 bases). V lost 4 bases, J lost 2 bases, and 14 bases lay in between. There are 15 residues in the CDR3. The germline CDR1 and CDR2 sequences are MDHEN and SYDVKM.

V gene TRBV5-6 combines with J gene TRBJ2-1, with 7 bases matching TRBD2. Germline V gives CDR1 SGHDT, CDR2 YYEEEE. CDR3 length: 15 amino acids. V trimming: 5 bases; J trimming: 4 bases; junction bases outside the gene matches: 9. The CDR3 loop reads CASRARGAGYNEQFF. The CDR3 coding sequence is TGTGCCAGCAGGGCCCGCGGAGCGGGGTACAATGAGCAGTTCTTC.

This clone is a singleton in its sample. The CDR3: CASSQDLAGGPGGQFF. Here the CDR3 DNA reads TGCGCCAGCAGCCAAGATTTGGCGGGGGGGCCGGGGGGGCAGTTCTTC. The chain links TRBV4-1 to TRBJ2-1, with TRBD2 identical over 9 bases. V was clipped by 0 bases and J by 12 bases; unmatched bases: 12. Germline CDR1 reads MGHRA; CDR2 reads YSYEKL. CDR3 length: 16 residues.

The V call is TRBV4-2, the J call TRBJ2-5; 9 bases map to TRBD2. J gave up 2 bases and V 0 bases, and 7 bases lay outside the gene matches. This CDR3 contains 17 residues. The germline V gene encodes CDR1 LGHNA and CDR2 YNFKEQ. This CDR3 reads CASSQEFGLAKQETQYF. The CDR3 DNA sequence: TGTGCCAGCAGCCAAGAATTCGGACTAGCGAAACAAGAGACCCAGTACTTC.

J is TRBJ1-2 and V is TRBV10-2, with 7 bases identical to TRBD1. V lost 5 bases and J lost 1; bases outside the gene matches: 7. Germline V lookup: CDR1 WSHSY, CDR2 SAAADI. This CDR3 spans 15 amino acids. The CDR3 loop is CASSRWTGDNYGYTF. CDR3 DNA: TGCGCCAGCAGTCGGTGGACAGGTGATAACTATGGCTACACCTTC.

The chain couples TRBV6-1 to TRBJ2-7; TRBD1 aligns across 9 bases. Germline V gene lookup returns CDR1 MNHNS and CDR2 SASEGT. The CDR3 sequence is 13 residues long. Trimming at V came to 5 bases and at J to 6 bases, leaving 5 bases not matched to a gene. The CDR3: CASSPGTGLEQYV. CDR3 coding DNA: TGTGCCAGCAGTCCCGGGACAGGGCTCGAGCAGTACGTC.

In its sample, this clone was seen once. The CDR3 region is CSVALAGAYNEQFF. CDR3 nucleotides: TGCAGCGTTGCTCTAGCGGGGGCTTACAATGAGCAGTTCTTC. The gene calls are TRBV29-1 and TRBJ2-1; 10 bases map to TRBD2. With V trimmed by 4 bases and J by 4 bases, 4 bases remained unmatched. Per germline, CDR1 SQVTM and CDR2 ANQGSEA. This CDR3 contains 14 residues.

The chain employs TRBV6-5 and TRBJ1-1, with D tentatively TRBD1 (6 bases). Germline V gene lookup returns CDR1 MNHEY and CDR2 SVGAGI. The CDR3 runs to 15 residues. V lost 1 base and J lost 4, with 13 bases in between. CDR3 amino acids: CASSYFGQGFTEAFF. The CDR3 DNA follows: TGTGCCAGCAGTTACTTCGGGCAGGGGTTCACTGAAGCTTTCTTT.

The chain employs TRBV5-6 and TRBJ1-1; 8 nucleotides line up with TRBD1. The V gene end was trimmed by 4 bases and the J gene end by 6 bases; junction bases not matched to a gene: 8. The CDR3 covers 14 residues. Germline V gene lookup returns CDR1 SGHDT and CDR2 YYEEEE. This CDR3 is CASSRGTGGAEAFF. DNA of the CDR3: TGTGCCAGCAGCCGAGGGACAGGAGGCGCTGAAGCTTTCTTT.

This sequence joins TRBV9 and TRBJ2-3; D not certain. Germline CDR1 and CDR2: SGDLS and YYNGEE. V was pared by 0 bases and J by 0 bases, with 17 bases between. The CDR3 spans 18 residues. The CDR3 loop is CASSVATRSRRSTDTQYF. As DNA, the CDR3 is TGTGCCAGCAGCGTAGCTACGAGGTCTAGACGGAGCACAGATACGCAGTATTTT.

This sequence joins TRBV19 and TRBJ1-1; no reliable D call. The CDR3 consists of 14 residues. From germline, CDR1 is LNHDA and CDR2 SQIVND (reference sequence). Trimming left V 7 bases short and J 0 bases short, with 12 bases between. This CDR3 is CASTLTRMNTEAFF. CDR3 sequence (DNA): TGTGCCAGTACCCTGACAAGGATGAACACTGAAGCTTTCTTT.

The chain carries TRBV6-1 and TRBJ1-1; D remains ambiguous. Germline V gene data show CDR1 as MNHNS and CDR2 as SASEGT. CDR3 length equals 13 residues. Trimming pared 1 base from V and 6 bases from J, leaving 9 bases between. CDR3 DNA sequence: TGTGCCAGCAGTGAAGTTAAGCAGGCTGAAGCTTTCTTT. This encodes CASSEVKQAEAFF.

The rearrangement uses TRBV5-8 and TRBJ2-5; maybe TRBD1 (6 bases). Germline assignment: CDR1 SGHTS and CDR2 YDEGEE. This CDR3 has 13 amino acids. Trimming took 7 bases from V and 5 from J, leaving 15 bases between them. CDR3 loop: CASGRQVGETQYF. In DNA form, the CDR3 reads TGTGCCAGCGGGCGACAGGTAGGGGAGACCCAGTACTTC.

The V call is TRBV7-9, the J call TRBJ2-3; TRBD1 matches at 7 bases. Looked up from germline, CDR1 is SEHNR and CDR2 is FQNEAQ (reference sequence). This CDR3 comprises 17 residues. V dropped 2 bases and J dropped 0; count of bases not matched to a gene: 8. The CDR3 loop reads CASSLTLTGKSTDTQYF. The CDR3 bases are TGTGCCAGCAGCTTAACCCTGACAGGGAAGAGCACAGATACGCAGTATTTT.

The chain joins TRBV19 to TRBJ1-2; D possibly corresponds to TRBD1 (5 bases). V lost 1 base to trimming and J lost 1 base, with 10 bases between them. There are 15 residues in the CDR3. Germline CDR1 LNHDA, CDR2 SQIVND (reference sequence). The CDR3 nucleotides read TGTGCCAGTAGTATAGGTCGGGGGATTAACTATGGCTACACCTTC. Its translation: CASSIGRGINYGYTF.

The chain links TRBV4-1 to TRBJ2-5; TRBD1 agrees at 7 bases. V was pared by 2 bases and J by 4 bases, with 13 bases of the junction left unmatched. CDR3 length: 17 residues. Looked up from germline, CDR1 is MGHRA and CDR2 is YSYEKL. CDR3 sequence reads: CASSQHTTGVDRETQYF. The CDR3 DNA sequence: TGCGCCAGCAGCCAACATACCACAGGGGTAGATCGAGAGACCCAGTACTTC.